This T cell receptor (beta chain) was retrieved from a study of blood T cell repertoires in COVID-19. Study information: T cells, B-cell-depleted T cells, or PBMCs supplied cDNA or gDNA.

The CDR3 length is 12 residues. Germline V lookup: CDR1 MNHEY, CDR2 SVGAGI. V shed 6 bases and J shed 3 bases, with 6 bases lying between them. The study recruited people aged 18 to 89 years across 20 to 30 US areas. Cohort allocation depended upon clinical history that participants reported. A case of COVID-19 had been met by exposed participants within 2 weeks before study entry. Using immunoSEQ multiplex PCR, the repertoire was profiled, and TCRdb retains in-frame clones only, with some absent. The sample holds more than 350,000 clones, around nine tenths seen once. Sequencing was done on a sample of PBMCs or T cells enriched from blood (not recorded which). The chain couples TRBV6-5 to TRBJ1-5; no clear D gene. The receptor was isolated from a woman younger than 35 who had been exposed to COVID-19. CDR3 residues: CASRQINQPQHF. The CDR3 nucleotides are TGTGCCAGCAGACAGATCAATCAGCCCCAGCATTTT.